The sequence of this TCR beta chain was determined in a study of blood T cell repertoires in COVID-19 (dated by TCRdb to the early 2020s). At the level of the whole study: Samples covering the acute and convalescent phases of COVID-19 were provided by collaborators in the United States, Italy and Spain. The material from the prospective study consisted of cDNA or gDNA derived from T cells, B-cell-depleted T cells, or PBMCs. Deeply sampled blood TCRbeta repertoires from subjects exposed to, actively infected with, or recovered from COVID-19 were included in the dataset. The repertoires were made available in a free public database intended to serve as a resource for research on the immune response to SARS-CoV-2. Samples were obtained from the ongoing ImmuneRACE study (first 160 participants) and from 1,254 subjects provided by 6 global collaborators. Sample metadata almost always included a de-identified subject ID, COVID-19 status, age in years and sex. Where available, HLA class I and class II types were obtained from metadata supplied by the sample provider rather than from assay-based typing. Broad study findings and their caveats: How much clinical and demographic metadata was included differed by source and by participant, and the metadata was provided uncurated.

To note about this clone: Its antigen remains undetermined. No base qualities exist here, and no much larger clone lies one base off it.

The immunoSEQ Assay, a bias-controlled multiplex PCR, was used to amplify TCRbeta CDR3 regions from genomic DNA. The study's own analysis went as follows. The number of nucleated cells in each sample was estimated by amplification of reference gene primers within the assay. To quantify the absolute abundance of each unique TCRbeta CDR3 rearrangement, sequence reads were collapsed and filtered. For each sample, productive Simpson clonality was calculated as the square root of Simpson's diversity index over productive rearrangements. TCRdb re-hosts the immuneACCESS table, in-frame sequences only. Its copies lack some clones; in the studies checked, an unresolved V gene accounts for under half of them, and the cause for the rest is not known. The D gene and trimming were derived from the DNA, and the V and J assignments and clone size from that table. The sample has 150,000 to 200,000 clones on record, about 87% of them singletons. The ten largest make up 2.5% of the sample.

Whole blood was collected in K2EDTA tubes by collaborating institutions according to the institutions' own protocols. For TCRbeta analysis, collaborators shipped samples in one of three forms: frozen whole blood, isolated PBMCs, or DNA extracted from either of those sample types. Taken from the germline V gene, the CDR1 and CDR2 loops are MGHRA and YSYEKL. V is pared back by 0 bases and J by 4 bases, with 10 bases lying between the germline termini. Spanning cysteine to phenylalanine, the CDR3 consists of 15 amino acids. Only CDR3 DNA is held: 45 bases, read in frame from base 1. The source is a man aged 40-49 years with active or convalescent COVID-19. The chain is made from TRBV4-1 and TRBJ2-1; TRBD2 is perhaps the D gene, given 6 matching bases. What was sequenced was peripheral blood. For the CDR3, the sequence is CASSQERTIYNEQFF. The DNA reads TGCGCCAGCAGCCAAGAGCGGACTATATACAATGAGCAGTTCTTC.